These T cell receptor beta chains were read from a single sample in a study of T cell responses to AZD1222 COVID-19 vaccine. TCRdb keeps only in-frame clones here, not all; method: immunoSEQ multiplex PCR. The repertoire holds about 170,000 clones, with over 85% as singletons. Sequences were derived from peripheral blood, sampled on day 0 of AZD1222 vaccination. Receptors were obtained from an adult in good health. Both conserved end residues are part of each CDR3. D genes are given only for firm matches. The size entry is marked missing in some rows and otherwise reads once, few, many or a size class.

d_call cdr3_length j_call v_call clone_size cdr3_aa cdr3_nt
- 15 TRBJ2-2 TRBV24-1 once CATSATGANTGELFF TGTGCCACCAGTGCGACAGGCGCGAACACCGGGGAGCTGTTTTTT
TRBD1 13 TRBJ1-1 TRBV6-5 - CASRQGLNTEAFF TGTGCCAGCCGACAGGGATTGAACACTGAAGCTTTCTTT
TRBD1 18 TRBJ1-3 TRBV4-3 few CASSQEPFGAGGRNTIYF TGCGCCAGCAGCCAAGAACCCTTTGGGGCAGGGGGCAGGAACACCATATATTTT
TRBD1 14 TRBJ1-2 TRBV18 few CASSPSGGDNGYTF TGTGCCAGCTCACCTTCAGGGGGCGATAATGGCTACACCTTC
TRBD1 15 TRBJ2-5 TRBV24-1 - CATSDGQGYQETQYF TGTGCCACCAGTGACGGACAGGGATACCAAGAGACCCAGTACTTC
TRBD2 16 TRBJ2-1 TRBV11-2 - CASSLETSGSYNEQFF TGTGCCAGCAGCTTAGAAACTAGCGGGAGCTACAATGAGCAGTTCTTC
- 17 TRBJ1-4 TRBV15 few CATSRGVWGDREEKLFF TGTGCCACCAGCAGAGGAGTATGGGGGGATCGAGAGGAAAAACTGTTTTTT
TRBD1 17 TRBJ2-7 TRBV27 - CASSPFSTGPRVYEQYF TGTGCCAGCAGTCCCTTCTCGACAGGGCCCAGAGTCTACGAGCAGTACTTC
- 15 TRBJ2-3 TRBV30 once CAWSKGPDLRDTQYF TGTGCCTGGAGTAAGGGACCCGACCTAAGGGATACGCAGTATTTT
- 14 TRBJ2-3 TRBV7-9 - CASSLSPWTDTQYF TGTGCCAGCAGCTTGTCTCCCTGGACAGATACGCAGTATTTT
- 11 TRBJ1-1 TRBV5-6 once CASSLGSEAFF TGTGCCAGCAGCTTGGGGTCTGAAGCTTTCTTT
TRBD1 20 TRBJ2-6 TRBV11-2 - CASSLDPWGTGNSGANVLTF TGTGCCAGCAGCTTAGATCCTTGGGGGACAGGGAACTCTGGGGCCAACGTCCTGACTTTC
TRBD2 16 TRBJ2-7 TRBV4-1 - CASSQDPSGGAYEQYF TGCGCCAGCAGCCAAGATCCTAGCGGGGGGGCGTACGAGCAGTACTTC